The clone carrying this T cell receptor beta chain showed up many times. TCRdb processed the 5' RACE reads anew with MiXCR; each CDR3 protein has one entry. The data contain 350,000 to 450,000 distinct CDR3 sequences, about 15% of them singletons. This entry comes from a study of T-cell memory formation after mild COVID-19. Looking at the study overall: There were largely donor-specific TCR clusters.

Trimming at V came to 3 bases and at J to 2 bases, leaving 6 bases not matched to a gene. In germline, CDR1 is DFQATT, CDR2 SNEGSKA (reference sequence). This CDR3 is 15 amino acids long. The material sequenced was PBMCs or a T cell subset sorted from them (not recorded which). The V and J genes are TRBV20-1 and TRBJ2-1, with TRBD2 identical over 8 bases. The sequence derives from a man between 18 and 29 years old who had mild COVID-19 (a few samples of this study predate the infection). Cell type and time point are not known. The CDR3 loop reads CSASPMRGAYNEQFF. The CDR3 coding sequence is TGCAGTGCTAGTCCAATGCGGGGGGCCTACAATGAGCAGTTCTTC.